The 5 T cell receptor beta chains listed next were all sequenced from one sample in a study of cytomegalovirus exposure and HLA in healthy donors. PCR used 60 Vbeta primers and 13 Jbeta primers. The data were produced by immunoSEQ multiplex PCR, yet TCRdb's version contains in-frame clones alone and is incomplete. Of some 96,000 clones in the sample, 64% are singletons; the top ten hold approximately 3%. The sample was PBMCs. The receptors were sampled from a man between 60 and 70 years old in good health and CMV-seronegative.

The V call is TRBV18, the J call TRBJ2-1, with D perhaps TRBD2 (7 bases). CDR1 KGHSH and CDR2 LQKENI come from the germline V gene. V was cut by 0 bases and J by 13 bases, with 13 bases left in between. This CDR3 contains 13 residues. The CDR3 DNA reads as TGTGCCAGCTCACCACCCGGGGGGCAGAGTCAGTTCTTC. It translates to CASSPPGGQSQFF.

The rearrangement uses TRBV18 and TRBJ2-5; maybe TRBD2 (5 bases). Trimming pared 3 bases from V and 7 bases from J, leaving 12 bases between. The CDR3 runs to 13 residues. Germline V gene sequence: CDR1 KGHSH, CDR2 LQKENI. In DNA, the CDR3 is TGTGCCAGCTCACCCGGGCCAGAGGGGACCCAGTACTTC. It encodes CASSPGPEGTQYF.

The rearrangement joins TRBV2 to TRBJ2-7; 13 bases map to TRBD2. Germline CDR1 and CDR2: SNHLY and FYNNEI. CDR3 length: 15 residues. V gave up 3 bases and J gave up 2 bases; unmatched junction bases: 1. As DNA, the CDR3 is TGTGCCAGCAGTGAGGGACTAGCGGGGACCTACGAGCAGTACTTC. It specifies CASSEGLAGTYEQYF. The variable domain in full, completed from reference TRBV2 and TRBJ2-7, reads EPEVTQTPSHQVTQMGQEVILRCVPISNHLYFYWYRQILGQKVEFLVSFYNNEISEKSEIFDDQFSVERPDGSNFTLKIRSTKLEDSAMYFCASSEGLAGTYEQYFGPGTRLTVT.

The rearrangement joins TRBV7-2 to TRBJ2-7, with D possibly being TRBD2 (5 bases). Trimming took 5 bases from V and 6 from J, leaving 17 bases between them. Germline V CDR1 and CDR2: SGHTA, FQGNSA. This CDR3 is 14 amino acids long. In DNA, the CDR3 is TGTGCCAGCAGCCCCCGGGGTAGTAGCTTCGAGCAGTACTTC. This sequence encodes CASSPRGSSFEQYF. The full variable domain, with the rest looked up from reference TRBV7-2 and TRBJ2-7, is GAGVSQSPSNKVTEKGKDVELRCDPISGHTALYWYRQSLGQGLEFLIYFQGNSAPDKSGLPSDRFSAERTGGSVSTLTIQRTQQEDSAVYLCASSPRGSSFEQYFGPGTRLTVT.

The sample holds one count of this clone. This chain connects TRBV7-3 to TRBJ1-3, with D unclear. This CDR3 region has 13 residues. The V end lost 5 bases, the J end lost 1 base, and 6 bases lay between the germline ends. Per germline, CDR1 SGHTA and CDR2 FQGTGA. The DNA of the CDR3 is TGTGCCAGCAGCCTAGGATCTGGAAACACCATATATTTT. This encodes CASSLGSGNTIYF.